The subject of this entry is one TCR beta chain. As yet, its antigen is unknown. These data come from a study of regulatory T cells in long-lasting Graves disease. About the study: More than 5 years of antithyroid drugs with positive TSH receptor antibodies defined persistent Graves' disease.

The germline V and J ends were trimmed by 2 bases and 2 bases, with 7 bases remaining between them. The CDR3 sequence is 13 residues long. Germline V lookup: CDR1 MNHGY, CDR2 SVAAGI. Time point given: persistent/refractory GD, antithyroid drugs over 5 years with positive TRAb. Extracted PBMC RNA gave rise to the TCR library. Overall study findings and caveats: Relative to new patients (roughly 900), persistent patients exhibited greater sharing of public clonotypes (approximately 2,500). Persistent Graves' patients showed reduced TCR diversity versus newly diagnosed patients. Persistent disease preferred TRBV28, TRBJ1-2 and TRBJ2-5; new disease, TRBV20-1 and TRBJ2-1.

Libraries of TCR beta came from iRepertoire HTBI primers plus Arm-PCR of CDR3 regions. TCRdb recomputed calls from the multiplex PCR reads with MiXCR, one row per CDR3 protein. The table has about 340,000 distinct CDR3 sequences, 15% to 20% seen once; the top ten hold 25% to 35%. Sequencing used peripheral blood mononuclear cells (PBMCs), obtained when the disease was refractory, from a patient treated with antithyroid drugs. This clonotype originated in a female donor with Graves disease. The chain employs TRBV6-9 and TRBJ2-7, with D unclear. CDR3 in DNA: TGTGCCAGCAGTTATCCGCCGACCTACGAGCAGTACTTC. It translates to CASSYPPTYEQYF.